The T cell receptor (beta chain) described here comes from a study of cytomegalovirus exposure and HLA in healthy donors (dated by TCRdb to 2015 to 2018). In the study overall: An earlier analysis of some 500 of the donors reported 250 to 300 Gb of sequence data and 100 million to 140 million unique TCR beta sequences from approximately 180 million T cells. About 320 gigabases of sequencing data and tens of millions of unique TCR sequences were included in an early release covering about 700 HLA-typed donors. Of the 398 genotyped donors, around 81% fell in the genetic ancestry cluster associated with self-reported Caucasian donors. The study aimed to test whether cataloging public T cell receptors could reveal signatures of past pathogen exposure. The study used immunosequencing to profile the T cell repertoires of about 670 subjects and linked those repertoires to cytomegalovirus serostatus. A separate validation cohort of over a hundred different subjects was used in addition to the roughly 700-subject first cohort. To predict cytomegalovirus infection status, the study combined high-throughput TCR immunosequencing, statistical association of individual TCRs with disease status, and machine learning. To study patterns of TCR occurrence, a later analysis re-analyzed previously published TCR beta repertoires from 666 donors and added high-resolution HLA genotyping. In the later analysis, no new phenotypic data were used to find candidate immune exposures; instead, reliance was placed on TCR beta sequences and their occurrence across donors. In an earlier analysis of roughly 580 of the donors, high-throughput TCR beta sequencing was used to judge whether each TCR beta V gene segment behaved as functional or pseudogenic. Donor age, sex, ethnicity and CMV serostatus were compiled together with the repertoire data. In a later genetic analysis, genome-wide SNP genotypes for about 65% of the roughly 670 donors were used, and that subset was treated as a discovery cohort. All discovery cohort repertoires had been generated using a single sequencing platform. HLA typing included class I and class II loci at four-digit resolution. Typing coverage differed by locus: A, B, C, DRB1 and DQB1 were typed in about 620-630 donors, DQA1 in roughly 510, DPA1 in some 600, and DPB1 in 472. Several DR-DQ haplotypes were handled as single units for association and clustering, since linkage in the cohort was strong. On average, 235,054 unique TCR beta nucleotide sequences were sequenced per donor among 398 genotyped donors of the cohort, with around 19% of those sequences being non-productive.

The CDR3 sequence holds 14 residues, the cysteine and phenylalanine included. Of all the DNA, just the CDR3 is kept, 42 bases in frame from base 1. Trimming costs V 5 bases and J 2 bases, and their ends lie 13 bases apart. The germline V gene encodes CDR1 SEHNR and CDR2 FQNEAQ (reference sequence). The cohort was made up of several hundred healthy bone marrow donors. All cohort members were sampled while nominally healthy, although unrecorded immune exposures were likely present. The donor tested CMV seropositive, placing the donor among the 289 seropositive members of the cohort. Each donor provided a peripheral blood sample, and peripheral blood mononuclear cells were used for TCR beta sequencing. The Qiagen DNeasy Blood Extraction Kit was used to extract genomic DNA from the blood cell samples. What the study reported, not specific to this receptor: The presence/absence analyses assumed that sequencing depth was roughly uniform across donors, and that assumption may not be true. Correlated functional status among segregating V segments might reflect linkage disequilibrium, but an unknown experimental factor could not be ruled out. Specific HLA alleles were associated with over 15,000 TCR beta sequences at a false discovery rate of 0.05 in a later analysis. When HLA alleles, especially DR and DQ, strongly co-occurred, TCR associations were difficult to assign to individual alleles. Immune exposure information for the cohort was limited to CMV serostatus. According to a later genetic analysis, donors in an Asian-associated ancestry cluster had fewer N-insertions in productive TCRs than the approximately 610-donor mean. Three of the identified cytomegalovirus-associated TCR beta chains were confirmed in vitro to be specific for cytomegalovirus antigens. Because counts were too low, about 15 rarely observed V segments, including chromosome 9 orphons, were left out of the earlier analysis of approximately 580 of the donors. According to a later analysis, parvovirus B19, influenza, CMV and Epstein-Barr virus appeared linked to several top co-occurrence clusters. Most CMV-associated TCR beta chains appeared to be HLA-restricted in a later analysis, and the HLA associations seemed to be driven largely by CMV exposure. V-gene and J-gene trimming of TCR beta chains was associated with a missense DCLRE1C variant in a later genetic analysis, and the association was replicated in an independent cohort. In both the original and validation cohorts, the classifier was reported to diagnose cytomegalovirus status with high specificity and sensitivity. In a later analysis, HLA-associated TCR beta chains were found to be more clonally expanded and to have lower generation probabilities than equally common non-associated chains. The sequencing pipeline was judged likely to have produced a cluster of highly shared sequence variants as a technical artifact. In the study, 164 TCR beta chains were listed as associated with cytomegalovirus. Broadly in line with IMGT annotations, most TCR beta V segments showed up in productive rearrangements about 87% or about 30% of the time in an earlier analysis of approximately 640 of the donors. A later analysis found that TCR association rates varied across HLA loci, with DRB1 alleles showing the most associated TCRs and HLA-C alleles the fewest. Because HLA typing was missing for some donors at each locus, association tests included only the typed subset. The authors suggested that the approach could potentially be extended to other disease states and immunological phenotypes. A further reported finding was that TCR beta sequences accurately predicted the HLA-A and HLA-B alleles for most subjects in the first cohort. This cohort had only TCR beta chains sequenced, and the lack of alpha or paired-chain data limited which features could be detected. Because the 87-base-pair reads could not distinguish some IMGT-functional V segments, including TRBV6-2 and TRBV6-3, those segments were excluded. Most TCR sequences were seen in very few donors, while some public TCRs were found in many individuals.

To prepare the library, the immunoSEQ multiplex PCR assay was applied. A mixture of 60 forward primers for TCR Vbeta segments and 13 reverse primers for TCR Jbeta segments was used in the multiplex PCR. A multiplex PCR assay on genomic DNA amplified the CDR3 region of rearranged TCR beta genes. The amplified TCR beta libraries were sequenced on the Illumina HiSeq System as 87-base-pair reads. Processing in the source paper ran as follows. A later analysis tallied 75 million to 95 million unique TCR beta chains across the 700 or so repertoires, and 10 million to 11 million of those chains were shared by two or more donors. A nearest-neighbor algorithm error-corrected the raw reads and collapsed the reads into unique sequences, merging closely related sequences to remove PCR and sequencing errors. CDR3 sequences were aligned to IMGT reference sequences to assign V, D and J gene segments. For a sequence to be retained, a match of at least six nucleotides to both a V gene segment and a J gene segment was required. Rearrangements were classified as productive when the CDR3 lacked stop codons and remained in frame with V and J, and all other rearrangements were classified as non-productive. CDR3 was defined by IMGT convention, running from the second conserved V-encoded cysteine to the conserved J-encoded phenylalanine. The earlier analysis of about 610 of the donors excluded sequences that lacked an unambiguous match to a single V gene segment. In an earlier analysis of 587 of the donors, V segments were called functional above 56.7% productive rearrangements and were called segregating when the between-donor standard deviation exceeded 5%. To diagnose cytomegalovirus status from the catalog of TCR beta chain sequences, a statistical classification framework was built. V and J gene assignment, in a later analysis, came from comparing TCR nucleotide sequences with IMGT/GENE-DB human TR gene sequences. Using the TCRdist pipeline, a later analysis assigned CDR3 sequences along with most-parsimonious VDJ recombination scenarios. In a later analysis, each TCR beta chain was defined by its CDR3 amino acid sequence together with its V-gene family, and reads lacking a unique V-gene family were excluded. As a way to deal with suspected cross-contamination and a sequencing artifact, a later analysis dropped over 550 nucleotide sequences that were highly shared and had low generation probability. In a later analysis, a clonal expansion index was calculated for each public chain from normalized within-repertoire ranks of inferred template counts. In a later analysis, generation probabilities were computed using a VDJ recombination model fitted to out-of-frame rearrangements, and the results were checked against IGoR. A later analysis scored TCR-TCR, TCR-HLA and TCR-CMV co-occurrence with hypergeometric tests, applying a repertoire-size bias correction to TCR pairs. To estimate false discovery rates, a later analysis permuted the HLA or CMV assignments 20 times. In a later analysis, co-occurring TCRs were grouped using DBSCAN, with TCRdist sequence similarity added in when clustering inside HLA-allele-positive subsets. Co-occurrence clustering excluded repertoires with fewer than 30,000 or more than 120,000 public chains, plus five with anomalous nucleotide sharing. Here the immuneACCESS table is served through TCRdb, limited to in-frame sequences with V and J called. Missing clones are a known gap in these copies; in checked studies unresolved V genes cover under half, and the rest lacks a known reason. V, J and clone size reflect that table, while D and trimming were determined from the DNA. The sample table records 110,000 or so clones; 60% to 85% of these occur just once. The ten largest clones represent less than 3.5% of the sample.

About this clone: Its cognate antigen has yet to be identified. Qualities for individual bases were not recorded, and no much larger clone is one base off.

The chain uses TRBV7-9 and TRBJ2-7; TRBD2 is a weak D gene call, 6 bases matching. The material sequenced was PBMCs. The sequence derives from a middle-aged woman in good health and CMV-seropositive. The DNA sequence follows: TGTGCCAGCAGCCCAACGGGGGACCCCTACGAGCAGTACTTC. Translated, this gives CASSPTGDPYEQYF. The reference TRBV7-9 and TRBJ2-7 proteins fill in what lies around the CDR3, so the full variable domain reads DTGVSQNPRHKITKRGQNVTFRCDPISEHNRLYWYRQTLGQGPEFLTYFQNEAQLEKSRLLSDRFSAERPKGSFSTLEIQRTEQGDSAMYLCASSPTGDPYEQYFGPGTRLTVT.